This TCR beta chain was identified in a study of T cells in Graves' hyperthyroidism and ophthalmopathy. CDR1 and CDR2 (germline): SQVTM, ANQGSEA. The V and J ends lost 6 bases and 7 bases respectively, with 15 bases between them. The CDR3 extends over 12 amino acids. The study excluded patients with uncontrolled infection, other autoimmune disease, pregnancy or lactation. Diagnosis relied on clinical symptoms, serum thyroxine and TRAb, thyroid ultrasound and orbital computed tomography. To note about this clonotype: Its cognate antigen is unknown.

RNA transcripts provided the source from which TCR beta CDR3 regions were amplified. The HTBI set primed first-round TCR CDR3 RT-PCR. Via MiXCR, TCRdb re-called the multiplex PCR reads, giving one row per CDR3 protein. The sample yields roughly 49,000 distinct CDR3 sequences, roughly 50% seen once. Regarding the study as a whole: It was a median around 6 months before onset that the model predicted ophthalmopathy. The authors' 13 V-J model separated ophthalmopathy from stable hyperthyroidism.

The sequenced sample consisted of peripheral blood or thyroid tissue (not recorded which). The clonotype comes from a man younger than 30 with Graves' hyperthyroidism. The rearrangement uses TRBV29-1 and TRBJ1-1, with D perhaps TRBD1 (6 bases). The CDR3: CSVGGTRGEAFF. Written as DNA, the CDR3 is TGCAGCGTGGGGGGGACAAGGGGTGAAGCTTTCTTT.